The clone carrying this T cell receptor beta chain was picked up a small number of times. DNA was extracted from about 1-10 million thawed cryopreserved PBMC. Trimming pared 4 bases from V and 7 bases from J, leaving 17 bases between. The CDR3 is 15 residues long. CDR1 is MNHNS, CDR2 SASEGT, per germline. This sample stems from a study of long-term antiretroviral therapy in people with HIV. Version v3.0 of the immunoSEQ assay was performed at survey level. TCRdb's table, derived via immunoSEQ multiplex PCR, lists solely in-frame clones and lacks some. The profile shows about 14,000 clones, 88% of them singletons.

This receptor was obtained from a man aged 35-49 years with HIV. This specimen consisted of unsorted PBMCs, obtained 6.2 years after starting antiretroviral therapy. The chain uses TRBV6-1 and TRBJ1-5; D possibly corresponds to TRBD1 (6 bases). CDR3 DNA sequence: TGTGCCAGCAGTGGATTGGGGGGGGCGAGACAGCCCCAGCATTTT. It encodes CASSGLGGARQPQHF.